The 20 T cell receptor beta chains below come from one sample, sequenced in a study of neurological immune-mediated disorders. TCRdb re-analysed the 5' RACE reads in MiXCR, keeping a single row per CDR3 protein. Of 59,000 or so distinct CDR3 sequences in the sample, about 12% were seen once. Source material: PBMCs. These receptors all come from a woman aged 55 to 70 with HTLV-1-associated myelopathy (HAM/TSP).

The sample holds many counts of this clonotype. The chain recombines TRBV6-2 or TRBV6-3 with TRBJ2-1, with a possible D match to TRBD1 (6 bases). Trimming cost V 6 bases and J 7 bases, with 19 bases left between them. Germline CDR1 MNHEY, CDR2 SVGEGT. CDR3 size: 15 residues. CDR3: CASSYRARMTNEQFF. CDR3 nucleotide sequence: TGTGCCAGCAGCTACAGGGCTCGAATGACGAATGAGCAGTTCTTC.

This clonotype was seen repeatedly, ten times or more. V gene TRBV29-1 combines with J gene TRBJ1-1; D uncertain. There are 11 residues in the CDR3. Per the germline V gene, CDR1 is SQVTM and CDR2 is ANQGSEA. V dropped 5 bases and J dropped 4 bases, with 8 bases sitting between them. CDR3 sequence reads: CSVSKGTEAFF. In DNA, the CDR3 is TGCAGCGTTTCCAAGGGCACTGAAGCTTTCTTT.

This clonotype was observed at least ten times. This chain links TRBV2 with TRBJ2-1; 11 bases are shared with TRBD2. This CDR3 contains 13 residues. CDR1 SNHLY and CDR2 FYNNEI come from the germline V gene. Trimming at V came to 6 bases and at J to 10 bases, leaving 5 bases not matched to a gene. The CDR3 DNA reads TGTGCCAGCAGCGCCGGGACTAGCGGAGAGCAGTTCTTC. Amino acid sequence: CASSAGTSGEQFF.

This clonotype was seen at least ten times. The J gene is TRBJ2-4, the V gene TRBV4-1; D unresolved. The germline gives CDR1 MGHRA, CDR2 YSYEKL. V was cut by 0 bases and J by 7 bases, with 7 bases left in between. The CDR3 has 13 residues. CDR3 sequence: CASSQDQRNIQYF. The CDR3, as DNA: TGCGCCAGCAGCCAAGATCAGAGGAACATTCAGTACTTC.

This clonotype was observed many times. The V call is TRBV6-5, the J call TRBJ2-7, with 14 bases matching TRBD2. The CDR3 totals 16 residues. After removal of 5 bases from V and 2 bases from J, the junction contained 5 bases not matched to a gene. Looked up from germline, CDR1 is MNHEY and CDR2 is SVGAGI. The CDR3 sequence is CASSPSGLAGAYEQYF. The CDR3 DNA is TGTGCCAGCAGTCCCTCGGGACTAGCGGGAGCCTACGAGCAGTACTTC.

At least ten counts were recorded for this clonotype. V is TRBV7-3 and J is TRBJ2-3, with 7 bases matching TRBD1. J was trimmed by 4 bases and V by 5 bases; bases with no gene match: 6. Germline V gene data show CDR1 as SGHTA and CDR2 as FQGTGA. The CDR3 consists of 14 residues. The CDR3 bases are TGTGCCAGCAGCCTGGTTGGGACAGCAGATACGCAGTATTTT. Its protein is CASSLVGTADTQYF. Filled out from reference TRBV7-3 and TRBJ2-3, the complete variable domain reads GAGVSQTPSNKVTEKGKYVELRCDPISGHTALYWYRQSLGQGPEFLIYFQGTGAADDSGLPNDRFFAVRPEGSVSTLKIQRTERGDSAVYLCASSLVGTADTQYFGPGTRLTVL.

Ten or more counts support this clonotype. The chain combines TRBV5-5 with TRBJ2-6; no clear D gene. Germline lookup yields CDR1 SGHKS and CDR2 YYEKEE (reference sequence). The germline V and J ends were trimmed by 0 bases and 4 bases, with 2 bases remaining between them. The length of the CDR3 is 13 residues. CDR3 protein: CASSLEGANVLTF. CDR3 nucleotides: TGTGCCAGCAGCTTGGAAGGGGCCAACGTCCTGACTTTC. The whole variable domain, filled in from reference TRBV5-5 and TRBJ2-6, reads DAGVTQSPTHLIKTRGQQVTLRCSPISGHKSVSWYQQVLGQGPQFIFQYYEKEERGRGNFPDRFSARQFPNYSSELNVNALLLGDSALYLCASSLEGANVLTFGAGSRLTVL.

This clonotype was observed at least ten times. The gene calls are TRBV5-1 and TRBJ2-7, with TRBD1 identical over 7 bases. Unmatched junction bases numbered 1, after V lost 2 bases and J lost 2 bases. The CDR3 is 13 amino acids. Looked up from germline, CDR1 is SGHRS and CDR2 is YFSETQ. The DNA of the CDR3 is TGCGCCAGCAGCTTCGGGACAGCCTACGAGCAGTACTTC. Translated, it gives CASSFGTAYEQYF.

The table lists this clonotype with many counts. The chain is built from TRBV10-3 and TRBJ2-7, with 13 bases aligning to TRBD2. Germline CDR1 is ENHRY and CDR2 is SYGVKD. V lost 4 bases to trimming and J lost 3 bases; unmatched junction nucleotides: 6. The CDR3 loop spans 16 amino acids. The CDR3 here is CAISGTSGRGVYEQYF. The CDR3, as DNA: TGTGCCATCAGTGGGACTAGCGGGAGAGGGGTCTACGAGCAGTACTTC.

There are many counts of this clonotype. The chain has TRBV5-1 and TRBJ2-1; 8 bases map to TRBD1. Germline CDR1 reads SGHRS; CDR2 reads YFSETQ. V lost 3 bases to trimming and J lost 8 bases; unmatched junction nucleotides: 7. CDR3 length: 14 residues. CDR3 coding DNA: TGCGCCAGCAGCTCCCAGGGGGCGTCCGATGAGCAGTTCTTC. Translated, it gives CASSSQGASDEQFF.

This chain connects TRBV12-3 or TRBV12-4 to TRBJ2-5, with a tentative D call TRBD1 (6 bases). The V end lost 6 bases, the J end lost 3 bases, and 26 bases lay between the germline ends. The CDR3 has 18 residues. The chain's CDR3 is CASSLSPSLRGSEETQYF. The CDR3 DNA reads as TGTGCCAGCAGCCTTAGCCCCTCGCTCAGGGGATCCGAAGAGACCCAGTACTTC.

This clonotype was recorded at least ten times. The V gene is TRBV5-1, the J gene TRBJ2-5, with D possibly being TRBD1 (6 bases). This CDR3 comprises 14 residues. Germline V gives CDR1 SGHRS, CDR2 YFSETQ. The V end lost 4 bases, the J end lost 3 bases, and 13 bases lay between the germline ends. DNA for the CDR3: TGCGCCAGCAGCGTACAGGGTCTTGAAGAGACCCAGTACTTC. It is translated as CASSVQGLEETQYF. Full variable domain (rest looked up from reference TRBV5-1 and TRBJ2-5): KAGVTQTPRYLIKTRGQQVTLSCSPISGHRSVSWYQQTPGQGLQFLFEYFSETQRNKGNFPGRFSGRQFSNSRSEMNVSTLELGDSALYLCASSVQGLEETQYFGPGTRLLVL.

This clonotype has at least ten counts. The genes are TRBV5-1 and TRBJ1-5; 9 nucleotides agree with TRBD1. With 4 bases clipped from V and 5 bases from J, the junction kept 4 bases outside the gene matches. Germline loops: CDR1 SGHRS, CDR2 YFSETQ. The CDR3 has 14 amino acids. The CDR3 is CASSPWTGDQPQHF. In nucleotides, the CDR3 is TGCGCCAGCAGCCCGTGGACAGGGGATCAGCCCCAGCATTTT.

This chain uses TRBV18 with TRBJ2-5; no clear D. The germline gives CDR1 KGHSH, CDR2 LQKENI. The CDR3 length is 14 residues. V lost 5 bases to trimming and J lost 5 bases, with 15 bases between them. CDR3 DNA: TGTGCCAGCTCAGAGGACCTCTGGGTGGAGACCCAGTACTTC. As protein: CASSEDLWVETQYF.

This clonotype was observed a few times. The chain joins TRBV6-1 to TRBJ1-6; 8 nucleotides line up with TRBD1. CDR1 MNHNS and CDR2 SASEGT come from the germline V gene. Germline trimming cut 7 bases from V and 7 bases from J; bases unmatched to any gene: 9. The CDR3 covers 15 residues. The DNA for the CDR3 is TGTGCCAGCAACGACCAGGGGGCTAAAAATTCACCCCTCCACTTT. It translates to CASNDQGAKNSPLHF.

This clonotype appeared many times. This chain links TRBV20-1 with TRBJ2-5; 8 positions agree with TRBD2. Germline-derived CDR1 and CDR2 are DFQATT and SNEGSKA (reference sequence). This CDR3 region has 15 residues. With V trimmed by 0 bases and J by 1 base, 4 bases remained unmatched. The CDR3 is CSARDSSGSQETQYF. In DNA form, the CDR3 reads TGCAGTGCTAGAGATTCTAGCGGGTCCCAAGAGACCCAGTACTTC.

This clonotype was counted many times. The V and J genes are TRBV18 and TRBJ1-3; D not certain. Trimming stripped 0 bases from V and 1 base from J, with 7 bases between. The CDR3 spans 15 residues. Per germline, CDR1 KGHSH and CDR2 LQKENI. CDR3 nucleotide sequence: TGTGCCAGCTCACCACCGTCTATGTCTGGAAACACCATATATTTT. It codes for CASSPPSMSGNTIYF.

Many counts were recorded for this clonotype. This CDR3 is CASSLEVAGPPETQYF. In nucleotides, the CDR3 is TGCGCCAGCAGCTTGGAGGTAGCGGGACCCCCTGAGACCCAGTACTTC. This chain uses TRBV5-1 with TRBJ2-5; 8 positions agree with TRBD2. This CDR3 spans 16 amino acids. Per germline, CDR1 SGHRS and CDR2 YFSETQ. The V and J ends lost 0 bases and 5 bases, in that order; junction bases with no gene match: 9.

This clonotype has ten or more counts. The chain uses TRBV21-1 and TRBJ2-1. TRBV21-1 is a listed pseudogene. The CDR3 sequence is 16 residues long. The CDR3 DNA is TGTGCCACCCCAGGCAGATCGGAAAGGTCCTACAATGAGCAGTTCTTC. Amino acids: CATPGRSERSYNEQFF.

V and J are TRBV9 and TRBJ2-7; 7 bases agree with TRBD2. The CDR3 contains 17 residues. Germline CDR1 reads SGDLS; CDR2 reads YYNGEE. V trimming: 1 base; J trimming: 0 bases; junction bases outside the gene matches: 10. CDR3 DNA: TGTGCCAGCAGCGTATGGTCGCTAGCGGACCCCTCCTACGAGCAGTACTTC. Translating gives CASSVWSLADPSYEQYF.